This TCR beta chain was identified in a study of CD8 T cells in ankylosing spondylitis. The study, taken as a whole, reports: In peripheral blood, disease-linked CD8+ clones occurred at relatively low frequencies. Apparently characteristic of ankylosing spondylitis blood was a TCR beta motif (roughly 8 highly homologous variants).

The sample holds many counts of this clonotype. Its antigen is not identified. TCRdb independently ran MiXCR on the 5' RACE reads; one entry per CDR3 protein. The table includes 500,000 to 650,000 distinct CDR3 sequences, under 5.5% detected once. The sample comprised blood, either unsorted or a sorted T cell fraction (not recorded which). The clonotype was recovered from a male donor with ankylosing spondylitis.

CDR3 DNA: TGCAGCGTAGGGGACAGAGGCGTTGGGGAGACCCAGTACTTC. Protein: CSVGDRGVGETQYF. The rearrangement uses TRBV20-1 and TRBJ2-5; TRBD1 matches at 7 bases. This CDR3 has 14 residues. Germline CDR1 reads DFQATT; CDR2 reads SNEGSKA (reference sequence).